This TCR beta chain was documented in a study of blood T cell repertoires in COVID-19. Study information: Both acute and convalescent COVID-19 samples were obtained from the United States, Italy and Spain.

This CDR3 contains 15 residues. The V gene's germline CDR1 is SGHRS and CDR2 YFSETQ. The junction had 9 bases not matched to a gene; V was cut back by 5 bases and J by 7 bases. Using immunoSEQ multiplex PCR, the repertoire was profiled, and TCRdb retains in-frame clones only, with some absent. The profile covers about 300,000 clones, with around 84% appearing a single time and over 1.1% taken by the ten largest. The origin of this receptor is a human donor with COVID-19, enrolled during active disease. The donor label of this sample is uncertain. The V gene is TRBV5-1, the J gene TRBJ2-1; 10 bases line up with TRBD2. Sequencing input: peripheral blood. The CDR3 protein is CASSSSGRAENEQFF. Here the CDR3 DNA reads TGCGCCAGCAGTTCCAGCGGGAGGGCCGAGAATGAGCAGTTCTTC.